This T cell receptor (beta chain) was retrieved from a study of T cells in Graves' hyperthyroidism and ophthalmopathy. Study-wide results and caveats: Most clonotypes expanded in thyroid above 0.001 were likewise present in blood.

The CDR3 runs 15 residues. The trim removed 1 base at V and 2 bases at J, leaving 2 bases unmatched. This clonotype was detected many times. Its antigen is not known. Amplification of TCR beta CDR3 regions used RNA as the template. RT-PCR in the first round (using the HTBI primer set) targeted the TCR CDR3. TCRdb reprocessed the multiplex PCR reads via MiXCR and lists one record per CDR3 protein. The sample contains some 510,000 distinct CDR3 sequences, about 20% of which appear only once. In patients aged 18 to 65, hyperthyroidism was newly diagnosed, with duration under 2 months. This receptor was taken from a man between 18 and 35 years old with Graves' hyperthyroidism. Source material: blood. The rearrangement links TRBV12-3 or TRBV12-4 to TRBJ2-4, with TRBD1 matching over 7 bases. The CDR3, as DNA: TGTGCCAGCAGTTTAGTCAGGGGGTCCAAAAACATTCAGTACTTC. This codes for CASSLVRGSKNIQYF.